This T cell receptor beta chain was retrieved from a study of blood T cell repertoires in COVID-19. In the source study's methods: For nucleated cells, counts were estimated from reference gene primer amplification. Sequencing used immunoSEQ multiplex PCR; TCRdb keeps in-frame clones, though not all of them. V and J calls and clone size come straight from that table; D and trimming were deduced from the DNA. The table has about 67,000 clones, 75% to 90% seen once. The CDR3 has 12 amino acids. V lost 4 bases and J lost 5; bases outside the gene matches: 0. Germline CDR1 is MDHEN and CDR2 is SYDVKM. Material: peripheral blood. This TCR was recovered from a man over 45 with active COVID-19. V and J are TRBV28 and TRBJ2-5; the match to TRBD1 covers 8 bases. Here the CDR3 DNA reads TGTGCCAGCAGTTACAGGGGGGAGACCCAGTACTTC. Amino acid sequence: CASSYRGETQYF.